This paragraph covers one T cell receptor (beta chain) sequence. No cognate antigen has been identified for it. Base-call qualities are not available, and no considerably larger clone is one nucleotide away. The germline ends are 8 bases apart after V is trimmed by 2 bases and J by 1 base. Inclusive of the bounding cysteine and phenylalanine, the CDR3 is 14 residues long. The CDR3 DNA has 42 bases and is translated from base 1. CDR1 and CDR2 were assigned from the germline V gene as MNHEY and SVGAGI. TCRbeta CDR3 regions were amplified from genomic DNA by means of the immunoSEQ Assay, a bias-controlled multiplex PCR. The paper's data handling went like this. Within the assay, amplification of reference gene primers was used to estimate how many nucleated cells each sample contained. To quantify the absolute abundance of each unique TCRbeta CDR3 rearrangement, sequence reads were collapsed and filtered. For each sample, productive Simpson clonality was calculated as the square root of Simpson's diversity index across productive rearrangements. This is the immuneACCESS table as TCRdb keeps it, with only in-frame sequences that have V and J called. A part of the clones is gone; compared with another copy, unresolved V genes explain less than half, and the rest is unexplained. V, J and clone size were drawn from that table, and D and trimming were deduced from the DNA. This sample has roughly 36,000 clones in its table, and 80% to 90% of those were observed once. The ten largest clonotypes hold about an eighth of the sample.

The data derive from a study of blood T cell repertoires in COVID-19 (dated by TCRdb to 2020 to 2021). Study-wide context: Samples covering the acute and convalescent phases of COVID-19 were provided by collaborators in the United States, Italy and Spain. Samples came from the ongoing ImmuneRACE study (first 160 participants) plus 1,254 subjects from 6 global collaborators. The repertoires were released in a freely available public database intended as a resource for research on the immune response to SARS-CoV-2. HLA class I and class II types, where available, came from metadata supplied by the sample provider rather than from assay-based typing. Deeply sampled blood TCRbeta repertoires from subjects exposed to, actively infected with, or recovered from COVID-19 were included in the dataset. The prospective study material was composed of cDNA or gDNA derived from T cells, B-cell-depleted T cells, or PBMCs. Sample metadata almost always included a de-identified subject ID, COVID-19 status, age in years and sex. What the study reported, not specific to this receptor: The quantity of clinical and demographic metadata differed by source and by participant and was supplied without curation.

Collaborating institutions collected whole blood in K2EDTA tubes following their own protocols. For TCRbeta analysis, collaborator samples were shipped as frozen whole blood, as isolated PBMCs, or as DNA extracted from either sample type. This sequence was found in a human donor in a cohort sampled during active COVID-19. The source material was peripheral blood. The chain employs TRBV6-5 and TRBJ1-1; the D gene is perhaps TRBD1, from 6 matching bases. The DNA is TGTGCCAGCAGTTACCGGGGGGCGAACACTGAAGCTTTCTTT. Protein translation: CASSYRGANTEAFF.